This T cell receptor (beta chain) was observed in a study of OX40 agonist ivuxolimab in advanced cancers. Across the whole study: Patients received the agonistic anti-OX40 (CD134) antibody ivuxolimab.

V was trimmed by 0 bases and J by 2 bases, leaving 10 bases between them. Per germline, CDR1 SGDLS and CDR2 YYNGEE. This CDR3 has 15 amino acids. This clone was seen just once. The antigen is unknown. The study's findings and limits: In general, CD8+ T cells held more expanded clones than CD4+ did, on average.

Measured with immunoSEQ multiplex PCR; TCRdb has only the in-frame clones, and not every one. Of more than 45,000 clones in the sample, around 90% were seen once. The chain has TRBV9 and TRBJ2-3; D might be TRBD2 (5 bases). This clonotype was obtained from an adult with an advanced solid tumor such as melanoma, head and neck, liver or kidney cancer. The specimen was CD4+ or CD8+ T cells sorted from blood, collected in a trial of the OX40 agonist ivuxolimab. CDR3 nucleotides: TGTGCCAGCAGCGTAGAGGGCGGGTACACAGATACGCAGTATTTT. Translation: CASSVEGGYTDTQYF.